This entry lists 28 T cell receptor beta chains sequenced from one sample in a study of shared clonotypes between healthy human individuals. Libraries were prepared by immunoSEQ multiplex PCR; TCRdb keeps only in-frame clonotypes and omits some of them. Of 2 million to 2.5 million clones in the sample, 90% to 95% were seen once. Input material: naive CD4+ T cells from PBMCs. Subset described: CD45RA+ positively selected. Every receptor here comes from a man between 18 and 35 years old in good health. Some clones in this sample may be carry-over from other donors' samples.

The J gene is TRBJ2-2, the V gene TRBV5-1, with 11 bases identical to TRBD2. The CDR3 has 17 amino acids. CDR1 SGHRS and CDR2 YFSETQ come from the germline V gene. The ends lost 4 bases at V and 4 bases at J; junction bases unmatched: 9. This CDR3 is CASSPGLAVSTTGELFF. Here the CDR3 DNA reads TGCGCCAGCAGCCCGGGACTAGCGGTATCGACCACCGGGGAGCTGTTTTTT.

This clone is a singleton in its sample. The gene calls are TRBV2 and TRBJ2-5; D unclear. The V gene's germline CDR1 is SNHLY and CDR2 FYNNEI. With 8 bases removed from V and 1 base from J, the gap between germline ends came to 8 bases. The CDR3 totals 12 residues. CDR3 sequence (DNA): TGTGCCAGCCATTGGTCCCAAGAGACCCAGTACTTC. Amino acid sequence: CASHWSQETQYF.

J is TRBJ2-6 and V is TRBV27; TRBD1 matches 7 bases. With V trimmed by 4 bases and J by 4 bases, 4 bases remained unmatched. Germline V gene data show CDR1 as MNHEY and CDR2 as SMNVEV (reference sequence). This CDR3 is built from 15 residues. CDR3 nucleotide sequence: TGTGCCAGCAGTTCCGAGGGGGCAGGGGCCAACGTCCTGACTTTC. Its protein is CASSSEGAGANVLTF.

This clone came up a few times. This chain uses TRBV21-1 with TRBJ1-2; TRBD1, the table's D call, lacks a check against the DNA. TRBV21-1 is a pseudogene. The CDR3 spans 14 residues. CDR3 nucleotide sequence: TGTGCCAGCAGCTACCTAGGGACAGCCTATGGCTACACCTTC. Residues: CASSYLGTAYGYTF.

This rearrangement joins TRBV19 to TRBJ2-2, with D hard to call. Trimming cost V 3 bases and J 6 bases, with 14 bases left between them. The CDR3 totals 15 residues. Germline V gene sequence: CDR1 LNHDA, CDR2 SQIVND (reference sequence). CDR3 loop: CASSILSRWAGELFF. The CDR3, as DNA: TGTGCCAGTAGTATTTTGTCACGTTGGGCCGGGGAGCTGTTTTTT.

The genes are TRBV9 and TRBJ2-5, with 7 bases lining up with TRBD2. V was clipped by 1 base and J by 5 bases; unmatched bases: 8. Germline V gene data show CDR1 as SGDLS and CDR2 as YYNGEE. The CDR3 is 15 residues long. The CDR3 DNA follows: TGTGCCAGCAGCGTAAGTCTCGCGGGAGTCGAGACCCAGTACTTC. Amino acids: CASSVSLAGVETQYF.

The chain carries TRBV5-1 and TRBJ2-2; D remains unclear. The CDR3 has 17 amino acids. The ends were cut back, 1 base at V and 3 bases at J, with 16 bases in the middle. Germline assignment: CDR1 SGHRS and CDR2 YFSETQ. The CDR3 is CASSLMELRSHTGELFF. CDR3 nucleotides: TGCGCCAGCAGCTTGATGGAGCTCCGATCGCACACCGGGGAGCTGTTTTTT.

Written as DNA, the CDR3 is TGTGCCAGCAGATCCGGGACAGGGTACTACGAGCAGTACTTC. Translating gives CASRSGTGYYEQYF. V is TRBV6-6 and J is TRBJ2-7; TRBD1 matches 9 bases. CDR3 size: 14 residues. J was trimmed by 3 bases and V by 6 bases; bases with no gene match: 6. Germline values: CDR1 MNHNY, CDR2 SVGAGI (reference sequence).

This chain links TRBV27 with TRBJ1-1, with TRBD1 identical over 9 bases. J lost 3 bases, V lost 5 bases, and 13 bases had no gene match. Germline V gene sequence: CDR1 MNHEY, CDR2 SMNVEV (reference sequence). The CDR3 runs 17 residues. The DNA for the CDR3 is TGTGCCAGCAGTCCACGCCGGACAGGGGTGGGGGACACTGAAGCTTTCTTT. This translates into CASSPRRTGVGDTEAFF.

The rearrangement joins TRBV10-1 to TRBJ2-1, with D tentatively TRBD2 (6 bases). The V gene's germline CDR1 is WNHNN and CDR2 SYGVQD (reference sequence). V lost 3 bases to trimming and J lost 15 bases, with 15 bases between them. The CDR3 covers 12 residues. The CDR3 region has the DNA TGCGCCAGCAGTGATGGGCCGGAGGGACCGTTCTTC. It codes for CASSDGPEGPFF.

The count of this clone is one. The chain is built from TRBV30 and TRBJ1-5; TRBD1 aligns across 9 bases. CDR3 length: 13 amino acids. The V and J ends lost 4 bases and 11 bases, in that order; junction bases with no gene match: 9. The V gene's germline CDR1 is GTSNPN and CDR2 SVGIG (reference sequence). CDR3 protein: CAWTSDRGESQHF. In DNA form, the CDR3 reads TGTGCCTGGACTTCGGACAGGGGAGAGTCCCAGCATTTT.

V usage is TRBV28 and J usage is TRBJ2-7; TRBD2 matches 10 bases. CDR1 MDHEN and CDR2 SYDVKM come from the germline V gene. The CDR3 runs to 15 residues. Unmatched junction bases numbered 5, after V lost 1 base and J lost 5 bases. The CDR3 protein is CASSLSAGGPNEQYF. In nucleotides, the CDR3 is TGTGCCAGCAGTTTATCAGCGGGAGGGCCCAACGAGCAGTACTTC.

This clone was seen once. The chain uses TRBV28 and TRBJ1-3; D unclear. Germline V gene sequence: CDR1 MDHEN, CDR2 SYDVKM. The CDR3 runs 11 residues. The V and J ends lost 2 bases and 8 bases respectively, with 4 bases between them. CDR3 nucleotides: TGTGCCAGCAGTTTAGGCCACACCATATATTTT. Translated: CASSLGHTIYF.

V is TRBV2 and J is TRBJ1-1, with D possibly TRBD1 on 6 matching bases. Trimming stripped 7 bases from V and 8 bases from J, with 11 bases between. The germline V gene encodes CDR1 SNHLY and CDR2 FYNNEI. The CDR3 runs 11 residues. The CDR3 spells CASNTGTEAFF. CDR3 in DNA: TGTGCCAGCAACACAGGGACCGAAGCTTTCTTT.

The genes are TRBV7-8 and TRBJ2-7, with D perhaps matching TRBD2 (6 bases). CDR1 and CDR2 (germline): SGHVS, FQNEAQ. This CDR3 comprises 18 residues. The ends were cut back, 5 bases at V and 3 bases at J, with 26 bases in the middle. The CDR3 reads CASSVGNNYASVNYEQYF. CDR3 sequence (DNA): TGTGCCAGCAGCGTGGGAAATAACTACGCTAGCGTTAACTACGAGCAGTACTTC. The variable domain in full, with the rest retrieved from reference TRBV7-8 and TRBJ2-7, is GAGVSQSPRYKVAKRGQDVALRCDPISGHVSLFWYQQALGQGPEFLTYFQNEAQLDKSGLPSDRFFAERPEGSVSTLKIQRTQQEDSAVYLCASSVGNNYASVNYEQYFGPGTRLTVT.

V gene TRBV28 combines with J gene TRBJ1-4, with D possibly being TRBD1 (6 bases). Germline V lookup: CDR1 MDHEN, CDR2 SYDVKM. V was clipped by 6 bases and J by 7 bases, with 18 bases between them. The CDR3 runs 15 residues. CDR3 bases: TGTGCCAGCAGCCTAAGGGGGGGCGCAAGTGAAAAACTGTTTTTT. This sequence encodes CASSLRGGASEKLFF.

This chain links TRBV7-3 with TRBJ1-1, with no clear D. Per germline, CDR1 SGHTA and CDR2 FQGTGA. The CDR3 has 13 residues. Trimming cost V 5 bases and J 4 bases, with 11 bases left between them. CDR3 amino acids: CASSLNWGTEAFF. CDR3 in DNA: TGTGCCAGCAGCCTAAATTGGGGCACTGAAGCTTTCTTT. Full variable domain (rest looked up from reference TRBV7-3 and TRBJ1-1): GAGVSQTPSNKVTEKGKYVELRCDPISGHTALYWYRQSLGQGPEFLIYFQGTGAADDSGLPNDRFFAVRPEGSVSTLKIQRTERGDSAVYLCASSLNWGTEAFFGQGTRLTVV.

The chain joins TRBV5-4 to TRBJ2-7; D is perhaps TRBD1 or TRBD2 (5 bases each). CDR3 size: 15 residues. V was clipped by 4 bases and J by 2 bases, with 16 bases between them. Germline V lookup: CDR1 SGHNT, CDR2 YYREEE (reference sequence). Here the CDR3 DNA reads TGTGCCAGCAGCGGCACCGGGACGGAGACCTACGAGCAGTACTTC. Its translation: CASSGTGTETYEQYF. The whole variable domain, remainder taken from reference TRBV5-4 and TRBJ2-7, is ETGVTQSPTHLIKTRGQQVTLRCSSQSGHNTVSWYQQALGQGPQFIFQYYREEENGRGNFPPRFSGLQFPNYSSELNVNALELDDSALYLCASSGTGTETYEQYFGPGTRLTVT.

As for this clone: Other DNA sequences in this sample translate to the same CDR3. This chain joins TRBV20-1 and TRBJ2-7; D may be TRBD1 (6 bases). The germline V gene has CDR1 DFQATT and CDR2 SNEGSKA (reference sequence). The V gene lost 3 bases and the J gene lost 6 bases, with 9 bases spanning the gap. This CDR3 spans 11 amino acids. This chain's CDR3 is CSASRGGEQYF. The CDR3 DNA sequence: TGCAGTGCTAGTCGAGGGGGCGAGCAGTACTTC.

This clone was picked up one time. The chain links TRBV18 to TRBJ2-1; D gene unclear. V was shortened by 1 base and J by 0 bases, with 13 bases between the two germline ends. Germline V lookup: CDR1 KGHSH, CDR2 LQKENI. CDR3 size: 17 residues. This chain's CDR3 is CASSPLSGYSSYNEQFF. The CDR3 DNA reads TGTGCCAGCTCACCACTGTCCGGTTATAGCTCCTACAATGAGCAGTTCTTC.

The V gene is TRBV15, the J gene TRBJ2-1; D is possibly TRBD1 or TRBD2 (5 bases each). The CDR3 loop spans 14 amino acids. Trimming took 8 bases from V and 1 from J, leaving 12 bases between them. Germline V gene lookup returns CDR1 LNHNV and CDR2 YYDKDF (reference sequence). The CDR3 region has the DNA TGTGCCACCGTCGGGGCAGGGTCCTACAATGAGCAGTTCTTC. As protein: CATVGAGSYNEQFF. Looking up the rest from reference TRBV15 and TRBJ2-1 gives the full variable domain: DAMVIQNPRYQVTQFGKPVTLSCSQTLNHNVMYWYQQKSSQAPKLLFHYYDKDFNNEADTPDNFQSRRPNTSFCFLDIRSPGLGDTAMYLCATVGAGSYNEQFFGPGTRLTVL.

The chain couples TRBV15 to TRBJ1-1; the D gene is possibly TRBD1 (6 bases). Germline V CDR1 and CDR2: LNHNV, YYDKDF (reference sequence). Trimming shortened V by 0 bases and J by 4 bases, and 12 bases separated the two germline ends. The CDR3 spans 15 residues. As DNA, the CDR3 is TGTGCCACCAGCAGAGATCCAGGGGAGGGCACTGAAGCTTTCTTT. It codes for CATSRDPGEGTEAFF.

This chain joins TRBV28 and TRBJ2-2; no clear D. V lost 8 bases to trimming and J lost 7 bases, with 8 bases between them. CDR1 and CDR2 (germline): MDHEN, SYDVKM. CDR3 size: 11 residues. The CDR3 loop is CASLESGELFF. CDR3 nucleotide sequence: TGTGCCAGCCTCGAGAGCGGGGAGCTGTTTTTT. Using reference TRBV28 and TRBJ2-2 for the parts outside the CDR3, the full variable domain is DVKVTQSSRYLVKRTGEKVFLECVQDMDHENMFWYRQDPGLGLRLIYFSYDVKMKEKGDIPEGYSVSREKKERFSLILESASTNQTSMYLCASLESGELFFGEGSRLTVL.

This clone showed up just once. The chain recombines TRBV5-4 with TRBJ2-1; D unclear. The CDR3 covers 15 residues. The V gene lost 1 base and the J gene lost 0 bases, with 8 bases spanning the gap. The germline CDR1 and CDR2 sequences are SGHNT and YYREEE (reference sequence). CDR3 sequence reads: CASSLLQNSYNEQFF. The CDR3 DNA reads TGTGCCAGCAGCTTGCTGCAGAACTCCTACAATGAGCAGTTCTTC.

This clone was detected once. V and J are TRBV5-4 and TRBJ1-5; tentatively, D is TRBD1 (6 bases). V lost 4 bases and J lost 2, with 16 bases in between. The CDR3 length is 16 residues. Germline-derived CDR1 and CDR2 are SGHNT and YYREEE (reference sequence). CDR3 bases: TGTGCCAGCAGCCCCAGGGAGGGGGACGGCAATCAGCCCCAGCATTTT. Residues: CASSPREGDGNQPQHF.

A few counts support this clone. Other DNA sequences in this specimen translate into the identical CDR3. The chain recombines TRBV28 with TRBJ1-1, with a weak D call TRBD1 (5 bases). The V end was cut by 4 bases, the J end by 1 base, with 10 bases between. The CDR3 loop spans 14 amino acids. Germline CDR1 reads MDHEN; CDR2 reads SYDVKM. In nucleotides, the CDR3 is TGTGCCAGCAGTTCCCCGGGGGGGAACACTGAAGCTTTCTTT. It encodes CASSSPGGNTEAFF. Variable domain in full (rest from reference TRBV28 and TRBJ1-1): DVKVTQSSRYLVKRTGEKVFLECVQDMDHENMFWYRQDPGLGLRLIYFSYDVKMKEKGDIPEGYSVSREKKERFSLILESASTNQTSMYLCASSSPGGNTEAFFGQGTRLTVV.

In the case of this clone: The sample holds other DNA sequences that translate to the same CDR3. The chain is built from TRBV18 and TRBJ2-7, with D possibly matching TRBD1 (5 bases). The V and J ends lost 5 bases and 3 bases respectively, with 8 bases between them. The CDR3 is 12 residues long. Germline lookup yields CDR1 KGHSH and CDR2 LQKENI. Here the CDR3 reads CASSGQVYEQYF. The CDR3 DNA sequence: TGTGCCAGCTCAGGACAAGTCTACGAGCAGTACTTC.

There are a few counts of this clone. This rearrangement joins TRBV18 to TRBJ1-1; D gene uncertain. Germline CDR1 reads KGHSH; CDR2 reads LQKENI. V was trimmed by 0 bases and J by 1 base, leaving 12 bases between them. This CDR3 has 16 amino acids. The CDR3 spells CASSPPYALENTEAFF. CDR3 bases: TGTGCCAGCTCACCACCCTATGCCCTTGAGAACACTGAAGCTTTCTTT.